This TCR beta chain was obtained from a study of T cell responses to AZD1222 COVID-19 vaccine. TCRdb keeps only in-frame clones here, not all; method: immunoSEQ multiplex PCR. Here the sample table reports about 140,000 clones. V shed 3 bases and J shed 6 bases, with 11 bases lying between them. Germline lookup yields CDR1 LGHNA and CDR2 YSLEER. The CDR3 has 14 amino acids. This receptor was identified in an adult in good health. The genes are TRBV4-3 and TRBJ2-2; no firm D call. Sequences were obtained from peripheral blood. This CDR3 reads CASSQTLVPGELFF. The DNA for the CDR3 is TGCGCCAGCAGCCAGACACTTGTACCCGGGGAGCTGTTTTTT.